Each of the 10 T cell receptor beta chains below was sequenced from the same sample in a study of blood T cell repertoires in COVID-19. Data came from immunoSEQ multiplex PCR; TCRdb stores just in-frame clones and leaves some out. The data hold over 50,000 clones, with around 83% observed a single time. The sample consisted of peripheral blood. The receptors were sampled from a man aged 70-80 years with active COVID-19.

The chain has TRBV7-3 and TRBJ2-7; 7 positions agree with TRBD1. The V segment lost 1 base and the J segment 2 bases; nucleotides outside the gene matches: 11. CDR3 length equals 17 residues. Germline V gives CDR1 SGHTA, CDR2 FQGTGA. The CDR3 reads CASSLRPSGQDPYEQYF. CDR3 bases: TGTGCCAGCAGCTTAAGACCGTCCGGACAGGACCCCTACGAGCAGTACTTC.

The genes are TRBV7-2 and TRBJ1-2; 9 bases fit TRBD1. Germline lookup yields CDR1 SGHTA and CDR2 FQGNSA. Trimming cost V 5 bases and J 5 bases; bases outside gene matches: 3. There are 13 residues in the CDR3. As DNA, the CDR3 is TGTGCCAGCAGCGCCGGGACAGGGTATGGCTACACCTTC. As protein: CASSAGTGYGYTF.

This sequence joins TRBV6-2 or TRBV6-3 and TRBJ1-2; TRBD1 matches 9 bases. Per germline, CDR1 MNHEY and CDR2 SVGEGT. This CDR3 has 17 residues. The V gene end was trimmed by 5 bases and the J gene end by 2 bases; junction bases not matched to a gene: 12. The CDR3 DNA follows: TGTGCCAGCAGTATCACCGGGACAGGGACGAACAACTATGGCTACACCTTC. Translating gives CASSITGTGTNNYGYTF.

The chain couples TRBV30 to TRBJ1-4, with D perhaps TRBD1 (5 bases). CDR3 length equals 17 residues. CDR1 and CDR2 from the germline V gene are GTSNPN and SVGIG (reference sequence). V was pared by 0 bases and J by 2 bases, with 16 bases between. In DNA form, the CDR3 reads TGTGCCTGGAGTGTAAGTCGGACACCGAGGACTAATGAAAAACTGTTTTTT. Residues: CAWSVSRTPRTNEKLFF.

The genes are TRBV9 and TRBJ2-1, with 10 bases aligning to TRBD2. The CDR3 is 17 residues long. Per the germline V gene, CDR1 is SGDLS and CDR2 is YYNGEE. Unmatched junction bases numbered 6, after V lost 0 bases and J lost 3 bases. CDR3 in DNA: TGTGCCAGCAGCGTAGCTGCTAGCGGGGGCGACTACAATGAGCAGTTCTTC. This codes for CASSVAASGGDYNEQFF.

This sequence joins TRBV5-6 and TRBJ2-1; 8 bases line up with TRBD1. With V trimmed by 3 bases and J by 1 base, 9 bases remained unmatched. The CDR3 has 17 amino acids. Per the germline V gene, CDR1 is SGHDT and CDR2 is YYEEEE. CDR3 in amino acids: CASSSAAGGRSYNEQFF. The CDR3 DNA sequence: TGTGCCAGCAGCTCGGCCGCAGGGGGCCGTTCCTACAATGAGCAGTTCTTC.

The V and J genes are TRBV10-3 and TRBJ2-5, with TRBD2 matching over 7 bases. In germline, CDR1 is ENHRY, CDR2 SYGVKD. CDR3 size: 18 residues. Trimming removed 5 bases from V and 2 bases from J; junction bases left unmatched: 17. The CDR3 nucleotides read TGTGCCATCAGTCCCGCCCCCTCAGAGGGAGGGCCACAAGAGACCCAGTACTTC. It codes for CAISPAPSEGGPQETQYF.

The chain employs TRBV6-6 and TRBJ2-3; D not resolved. The germline V gene encodes CDR1 MNHNY and CDR2 SVGAGI (reference sequence). The CDR3 runs to 14 residues. Deletions cut 0 bases from V and 1 base from J, with 5 bases between. The CDR3 sequence is CASSYSAGTDTQYF. The CDR3 DNA is TGTGCCAGCAGTTACTCGGCTGGCACAGATACGCAGTATTTT.

CDR3 sequence: CASSQAGRIGGGIRDEQFF. Here the CDR3 DNA reads TGCGCCAGCAGTCAAGCAGGCCGTATAGGGGGGGGGATTAGGGATGAGCAGTTCTTC. This chain joins TRBV23-1 and TRBJ2-1, with D perhaps matching TRBD2 (7 bases). TRBV23-1 is noted as an ORF with a role that remains uncertain. The CDR3 consists of 19 residues. V dropped 2 bases and J dropped 8 bases, with 28 bases sitting between them.

V gene TRBV6-6 combines with J gene TRBJ1-4; 10 bases align to TRBD1. This CDR3 contains 14 residues. Germline CDR1 and CDR2: MNHNY and SVGAGI (reference sequence). Trimming took 5 bases from V and 6 from J; bases not matched to a gene: 3. CDR3 DNA sequence: TGTGCCAGCAGTACGGGGACAGGGGATGAAAAACTGTTTTTT. Translated: CASSTGTGDEKLFF.